These 20 T cell receptor beta chains share one sample of origin, sequenced in a study of preoperative IRX-2 immunotherapy in early breast cancer. The method was immunoSEQ multiplex PCR; TCRdb's version includes in-frame clones alone and lacks a portion of them. Counted here are 810 or so clones, about 80% occurring once; the ten biggest clones make up more than 7%. As to treatment: preoperative locoregional IRX-2 cytokine immunotherapy. The specimen was tumor tissue, collected before IRX-2 immunotherapy. Source of these receptors: a human donor with breast cancer.

The gene calls are TRBV6-8 and TRBJ2-3; TRBD2 matches 15 bases. This CDR3 has 19 residues. CDR1 MNHGY and CDR2 SAAAGT come from the germline V gene. V shed 0 bases, J shed 3 bases, and the junction held 7 bases outside the gene matches. For the CDR3, the DNA is TGTGCCAGCAGTTACTCGGGACTAGCGGGGGGCCTCGGTACAGATACGCAGTATTTT. Translation: CASSYSGLAGGLGTDTQYF.

CDR3 nucleotides: TGCAGCGTTGAAGATCCACGGACAGCTCTCTATGGCTACACCTTC. It encodes CSVEDPRTALYGYTF. The gene calls are TRBV29-1 and TRBJ1-2; D perhaps matches TRBD1 (6 bases). V lost 0 bases and J 4 bases, leaving 15 bases between the germline ends. The CDR3 loop spans 15 amino acids. The V gene's germline CDR1 is SQVTM and CDR2 ANQGSEA. Full variable domain (remainder filled in from reference TRBV29-1 and TRBJ1-2): SAVISQKPSRDICQRGTSLTIQCQVDSQVTMMFWYRQQPGQSLTLIATANQGSEATYESGFVIDKFPISRPNLTFSTLTVSNMSPEDSSIYLCSVEDPRTALYGYTFGSGTRLTVV.

The chain employs TRBV11-3 and TRBJ1-2; no clear D. V lost 5 bases, J lost 3 bases, and 13 bases lay in between. This CDR3 has 14 amino acids. Germline V gene data show CDR1 as SGHNT and CDR2 as YENEEA. The CDR3 spells CASSQGPVDYGYTF. CDR3 sequence (DNA): TGTGCCAGCAGCCAAGGTCCTGTCGACTATGGCTACACCTTC.

The genes are TRBV11-3 and TRBJ2-5; D may be TRBD2 (5 bases). The CDR3 is 14 amino acids. Trimming cost V 2 bases and J 7 bases, with 14 bases left between them. CDR1 is SGHNT, CDR2 YENEEA, per germline. CDR3 sequence (DNA): TGTGCCAGCAGCTTAAATCGAGGGCTGAGGACCCAGTACTTC. Its translation is CASSLNRGLRTQYF.

The V and J genes are TRBV28 and TRBJ2-1; 8 bases are a match to TRBD2. Trimming removed 3 bases from V and 2 bases from J; junction bases left unmatched: 9. This CDR3 comprises 17 residues. Germline assignment: CDR1 MDHEN and CDR2 SYDVKM. The CDR3 here is CASSFRREAGAYNEQFF. CDR3 sequence (DNA): TGTGCCAGCAGTTTCCGAAGGGAAGCGGGGGCCTACAATGAGCAGTTCTTC.

The genes are TRBV6-8 and TRBJ2-1; 7 nucleotides align to TRBD2. This CDR3 contains 14 residues. The V gene end was trimmed by 6 bases and the J gene end by 4 bases; junction bases not matched to a gene: 6. CDR1 MNHGY and CDR2 SAAAGT come from the germline V gene. CDR3 amino acids: CASRSSGEYNEQFF. The CDR3 DNA sequence: TGTGCCAGCAGGTCTAGCGGCGAGTACAATGAGCAGTTCTTC.

The rearrangement uses TRBV6-8 and TRBJ1-5; 9 bases are a match to TRBD1. The V gene end was trimmed by 5 bases and the J gene end by 3 bases; junction bases not matched to a gene: 8. The CDR3 has 16 residues. Germline V CDR1 and CDR2: MNHGY, SAAAGT. CDR3 loop: CASSTGTGNSNQPQHF. CDR3 sequence (DNA): TGTGCCAGCAGTACCGGGACAGGGAACTCCAATCAGCCCCAGCATTTT.

This chain connects TRBV28 to TRBJ1-2; 11 bases agree with TRBD1. The CDR3 contains 15 residues. Trimming took 5 bases from V and 4 from J; bases not matched to a gene: 6. Looked up from germline, CDR1 is MDHEN and CDR2 is SYDVKM. The CDR3: CASSLGTGGFYGYTF. The CDR3 region has the DNA TGTGCCAGCAGTCTCGGGACAGGGGGTTTCTATGGCTACACCTTC.

The rearrangement uses TRBV11-3 and TRBJ2-7; 9 nucleotides line up with TRBD1. The CDR3 extends over 15 amino acids. Losses at the gene ends were 5 bases for V and 2 bases for J; bases not matched to a gene: 7. Germline V gene sequence: CDR1 SGHNT, CDR2 YENEEA. The CDR3 sequence: CASSRWGQGPYEQYF. CDR3 nucleotide sequence: TGTGCCAGCAGCCGATGGGGACAGGGCCCCTACGAGCAGTACTTC.

The rearrangement uses TRBV6-8 and TRBJ1-2; 7 bases agree with TRBD1. CDR3 length: 13 amino acids. With 8 bases clipped from V and 4 bases from J, the junction kept 7 bases outside the gene matches. Germline V lookup: CDR1 MNHGY, CDR2 SAAAGT. CDR3 protein: CASQQGISYGYTF. The CDR3 DNA sequence: TGTGCCAGCCAACAGGGGATAAGCTATGGCTACACCTTC.

This clone was detected once. This chain links TRBV6-1 with TRBJ2-5, with 11 positions matching TRBD2. V lost 0 bases to trimming and J lost 5 bases; unmatched junction nucleotides: 8. The CDR3 is made up of 17 amino acids. The germline V gene encodes CDR1 MNHNS and CDR2 SASEGT. For the CDR3, the DNA is TGTGCCAGCAGTGAAGCTAGCGGGGGGGCCTTACGGGAGACCCAGTACTTC. Residues: CASSEASGGALRETQYF.

This rearrangement joins TRBV30 to TRBJ1-2, with a tentative D call TRBD1 (5 bases). This CDR3 has 13 amino acids. Per the germline V gene, CDR1 is GTSNPN and CDR2 is SVGIG (reference sequence). Trimming left V 1 base short and J 3 bases short, with 9 bases between. CDR3 in amino acids: CAWSARADYGYTF. The CDR3 DNA reads TGTGCCTGGAGTGCCAGGGCAGACTATGGCTACACCTTC. Full variable domain (missing parts from reference TRBV30 and TRBJ1-2): SQTIHQWPATLVQPVGSPLSLECTVEGTSNPNLYWYRQAAGRGLQLLFYSVGIGQISSEVPQNLSASRPQDRQFILSSKKLLLSDSGFYLCAWSARADYGYTFGSGTRLTVV.

The rearrangement uses TRBV6-8 and TRBJ1-6; 9 positions match TRBD1. CDR1 and CDR2 (germline): MNHGY, SAAAGT. With V trimmed by 6 bases and J by 12 bases, 9 bases remained unmatched. The CDR3 totals 14 residues. The CDR3 region is CASRVGQGYGPLHF. The CDR3 coding sequence is TGTGCCAGCAGGGTCGGACAGGGGTACGGACCCCTCCACTTT.

The chain employs TRBV11-3 and TRBJ2-3; 9 nucleotides line up with TRBD1. The J segment lost 0 bases and the V segment lost 5 bases, leaving 3 bases of the junction unmatched. Per the germline V gene, CDR1 is SGHNT and CDR2 is YENEEA. There are 15 residues in the CDR3. The DNA for the CDR3 is TGTGCCAGCAGCAGGACAGGGGTGAGCACAGATACGCAGTATTTT. It specifies CASSRTGVSTDTQYF.

This clone has more than one count but fewer than ten. The rearrangement joins TRBV11-3 to TRBJ1-5; the D is unclear. CDR1 is SGHNT, CDR2 YENEEA, per germline. The CDR3 totals 14 residues. Trimming stripped 3 bases from V and 5 bases from J, with 11 bases between. CDR3 nucleotide sequence: TGTGCCAGCAGCTTGGCGGCAGGTGATCAGCCCCAGCATTTT. Encoded protein: CASSLAAGDQPQHF.

The chain joins TRBV14 to TRBJ1-1; 7 bases fit TRBD1. V dropped 5 bases and J dropped 6; count of bases not matched to a gene: 9. Germline CDR1 reads SGHDN; CDR2 reads FVKESK. The CDR3 is made up of 14 amino acids. DNA for the CDR3: TGTGCCAGCAGCTTCAGGACAGGTTCAGCTGAAGCTTTCTTT. This gives the protein CASSFRTGSAEAFF.

The V and J genes are TRBV5-1 and TRBJ2-3, with a weak D call TRBD2 (6 bases). Trimming removed 4 bases at V and 2 bases at J, with 14 bases between. This CDR3 comprises 15 residues. CDR1 SGHRS and CDR2 YFSETQ come from the germline V gene. DNA of the CDR3: TGCGCCAGCAGCCTTGCGACTAGTCACACAGATACGCAGTATTTT. Protein: CASSLATSHTDTQYF.

V and J are TRBV11-3 and TRBJ2-7, with TRBD2 as a possible D gene (5 bases). Germline-derived CDR1 and CDR2 are SGHNT and YENEEA. The CDR3 is made up of 14 amino acids. With 1 base removed from V and 6 bases from J, the gap between germline ends came to 13 bases. CDR3 protein: CASSLGLGVGEQYF. The CDR3 DNA sequence: TGTGCCAGCAGCTTAGGCCTGGGAGTAGGCGAGCAGTACTTC.

V gene TRBV14 combines with J gene TRBJ1-1, with D possibly TRBD1 on 5 matching bases. Trimming cost V 2 bases and J 9 bases, with 22 bases left between them. The germline CDR1 and CDR2 sequences are SGHDN and FVKESK. This CDR3 spans 16 amino acids. CDR3 in DNA: TGTGCCAGCAGCCAATGGGTGGGACCATCTACTGGAAAAGCTTTCTTT. Encoded protein: CASSQWVGPSTGKAFF.

The CDR3 protein is CASSPLGGSFVAKNIQYF. The CDR3 DNA is TGTGCCAGCAGTCCCCTCGGAGGGAGCTTCGTAGCCAAAAACATTCAGTACTTC. The chain links TRBV6-8 to TRBJ2-4; D is perhaps TRBD2 (6 bases). The germline V gene encodes CDR1 MNHGY and CDR2 SAAAGT. V shed 5 bases and J shed 0 bases, with 20 bases lying between them. The CDR3 runs 18 residues.